The next 22 T cell receptor beta chains were all read from a single sample in a study of T-cell memory formation after mild COVID-19. Each CDR3 protein gets one entry after TCRdb re-called the 5' RACE reads with MiXCR. Here the sample spans about 320,000 distinct CDR3 sequences, 13% to 15% being singletons. Source material: PBMCs or a T cell subset sorted from them (not recorded which). The source is a man aged 18-30 years who had mild COVID-19 (a few samples of this study predate the infection). Cell type and time point are not known.

This chain connects TRBV29-1 to TRBJ2-1; D remains ambiguous. V lost 2 bases and J 4 bases, leaving 6 bases between the germline ends. The CDR3 extends over 12 amino acids. Germline CDR1 SQVTM, CDR2 ANQGSEA. CDR3: CSVEYGYNEQFF. DNA of the CDR3: TGCAGCGTTGAATACGGTTACAATGAGCAGTTCTTC.

The rearrangement joins TRBV28 to TRBJ1-5, with D maybe TRBD1 (5 bases). Germline CDR1 and CDR2: MDHEN and SYDVKM. This CDR3 region has 14 residues. V was trimmed by 5 bases and J by 3 bases, leaving 11 bases between them. CDR3 residues: CASSMRQHNQPQHF. CDR3 coding DNA: TGTGCCAGCAGTATGAGACAGCACAATCAGCCCCAGCATTTT.

This clonotype has ten or more counts. The rearrangement uses TRBV2 and TRBJ1-1; D unclear. The ends were cut back, 5 bases at V and 1 base at J, with 8 bases in the middle. This CDR3 is 13 amino acids long. Germline values: CDR1 SNHLY, CDR2 FYNNEI. The DNA of the CDR3 is TGTGCCAGCAGTTCAACAGAGAACACTGAAGCTTTCTTT. It yields the protein CASSSTENTEAFF.

V gene TRBV6-6 combines with J gene TRBJ1-4; D gene unclear. CDR1 is MNHNY, CDR2 SVGAGI, per germline (reference sequence). There are 15 residues in the CDR3. V dropped 8 bases and J dropped 0 bases, with 13 bases sitting between them. CDR3 region: CASSGPLATNEKLFF. For the CDR3, the DNA is TGTGCCAGCTCGGGTCCCCTAGCAACTAATGAAAAACTGTTTTTT.

This clonotype has a handful of counts. The chain carries TRBV7-3 and TRBJ2-6; D unresolved. This CDR3 is 14 amino acids long. V lost 5 bases and J 2 bases, leaving 7 bases between the germline ends. Per germline, CDR1 SGHTA and CDR2 FQGTGA. The CDR3 nucleotides are TGTGCCAGCAGCACCCAGGCTGGGGCCAACGTCCTGACTTTC. It translates to CASSTQAGANVLTF.

By share, this clonotype ranks as medium-sized (0.01 to 0.1%). This chain links TRBV5-1 with TRBJ2-2, with 14 bases matching TRBD2. V lost 4 bases and J lost 5; bases outside the gene matches: 10. The V gene's germline CDR1 is SGHRS and CDR2 YFSETQ. The CDR3 totals 18 residues. CDR3 DNA: TGCGCCAGCAGCCCCTTCGGGACTAGCGGGGGAGGAACCGGGGAGCTGTTTTTT. Protein product: CASSPFGTSGGGTGELFF. The full variable domain, in which reference TRBV5-1 and TRBJ2-2 provide the parts outside the CDR3, is KAGVTQTPRYLIKTRGQQVTLSCSPISGHRSVSWYQQTPGQGLQFLFEYFSETQRNKGNFPGRFSGRQFSNSRSEMNVSTLELGDSALYLCASSPFGTSGGGTGELFFGEGSRLTVL.

The table lists this clonotype with a few counts. The CDR3 is CASSPPNGPETQYF. CDR3 nucleotides: TGTGCCAGCAGCCCACCGAATGGACCAGAGACCCAGTACTTC. The V call is TRBV3-1, the J call TRBJ2-5; D is uncertain. Germline values: CDR1 LGHDT, CDR2 YNNKEL (reference sequence). Trimming shortened V by 4 bases and J by 4 bases, and 13 bases separated the two germline ends. This CDR3 is 14 amino acids long.

The V call is TRBV6-5, the J call TRBJ1-3; D uncertain. The CDR3 is made up of 15 amino acids. The germline V gene has CDR1 MNHEY and CDR2 SVGAGI. V was shortened by 5 bases and J by 1 base, with 12 bases between the two germline ends. The CDR3 DNA reads as TGTGCCAGCAGTCGAGGAGCGGGGTCTGGAAACACCATATATTTT. It translates to CASSRGAGSGNTIYF.

There are a few counts of this clonotype. This sequence joins TRBV7-9 and TRBJ2-3; D not resolved. In germline, CDR1 is SEHNR, CDR2 FQNEAQ (reference sequence). CDR3 length: 16 residues. Trimming removed 8 bases from V and 0 bases from J, with 18 bases in between. CDR3 residues: CASYPFGLTSTDTQYF. The CDR3 DNA reads TGTGCCAGCTATCCATTCGGGCTAACTAGCACAGATACGCAGTATTTT. The variable domain in full, with the rest retrieved from reference TRBV7-9 and TRBJ2-3, is DTGVSQNPRHKITKRGQNVTFRCDPISEHNRLYWYRQTLGQGPEFLTYFQNEAQLEKSRLLSDRFSAERPKGSFSTLEIQRTEQGDSAMYLCASYPFGLTSTDTQYFGPGTRLTVL.

Only a few counts were recorded for this clonotype. The chain recombines TRBV27 with TRBJ2-3; D perhaps matches TRBD2 (5 bases). Germline assignment: CDR1 MNHEY and CDR2 SMNVEV (reference sequence). Trimming cost V 10 bases and J 1 base, with 15 bases left between them. The length of the CDR3 is 14 residues. CDR3 nucleotide sequence: TGTGCCATCGGGGAGATATGGCGCACAGATACGCAGTATTTT. It encodes CAIGEIWRTDTQYF.

The J gene is TRBJ2-3, the V gene TRBV24-1; 8 bases align to TRBD1. This CDR3 has 16 residues. Germline lookup yields CDR1 KGHDR and CDR2 SFDVKD. The junction had 9 bases not matched to a gene; V was cut back by 4 bases and J by 4 bases. As DNA, the CDR3 is TGTGCCACCAGTGACCCGACAGGGGTCGGACCAGATACGCAGTATTTT. Protein product: CATSDPTGVGPDTQYF.

This clonotype was seen only a few times. The rearrangement uses TRBV4-2 and TRBJ1-1, with TRBD1 as a possible D gene (6 bases). With 1 base removed from V and 5 bases from J, the gap between germline ends came to 14 bases. The CDR3 extends over 15 amino acids. Germline V lookup: CDR1 LGHNA, CDR2 YNFKEQ. The CDR3 bases are TGTGCCAGCAGCCAAGGGGAGGGTCAGGGGACTGAAGCTTTCTTT. It translates to CASSQGEGQGTEAFF.

This clonotype has more than one count but fewer than ten. The J gene is TRBJ2-5, the V gene TRBV9; 8 nucleotides line up with TRBD1. The CDR3 contains 17 residues. V dropped 0 bases and J dropped 2; count of bases not matched to a gene: 9. CDR1 and CDR2 (germline): SGDLS, YYNGEE. In DNA, the CDR3 is TGTGCCAGCAGCGTAGGCCGTCTCAGGGGGCTACAAGAGACCCAGTACTTC. Encoded protein: CASSVGRLRGLQETQYF.

This clonotype was observed a few times. The rearrangement uses TRBV24-1 and TRBJ2-3; D possibly corresponds to TRBD1 (6 bases). The CDR3 covers 16 residues. Germline V gene lookup returns CDR1 KGHDR and CDR2 SFDVKD. V was cut by 4 bases and J by 1 base, with 14 bases left in between. The CDR3 here is CATSDPGQIGTDTQYF. CDR3 DNA sequence: TGTGCCACCAGTGACCCCGGACAGATTGGCACAGATACGCAGTATTTT.

V is TRBV5-4 and J is TRBJ2-2; D gene ambiguous. V was clipped by 4 bases and J by 0 bases, with 7 bases between them. Germline CDR1 and CDR2: SGHNT and YYREEE (reference sequence). There are 14 residues in the CDR3. The CDR3 nucleotides are TGTGCCAGCAGCCCCCTAGCGAACACCGGGGAGCTGTTTTTT. This translates into CASSPLANTGELFF.

This clonotype was detected only a few times. The chain uses TRBV4-3 and TRBJ2-1; 9 positions agree with TRBD1. J lost 5 bases, V lost 4 bases, and 6 bases had no gene match. CDR3 length equals 15 residues. CDR1 LGHNA and CDR2 YSLEER come from the germline V gene. CDR3 in DNA: TGCGCCAGCAGCCCGGTGGGGGACAGGGACAATGAGCAGTTCTTC. This translates into CASSPVGDRDNEQFF.

The rearrangement uses TRBV6-2 or TRBV6-3 and TRBJ1-2, with D hard to call. The CDR3 runs to 11 residues. Germline loops: CDR1 MNHEY, CDR2 SVGEGT. The ends were cut back, 6 bases at V and 2 bases at J, with 4 bases in the middle. The CDR3: CASRTNYGYTF. Written as DNA, the CDR3 is TGTGCCAGCAGGACCAACTATGGCTACACCTTC.

This chain uses TRBV5-1 with TRBJ1-2; 7 bases are shared with TRBD1. CDR3 length: 15 residues. V shed 7 bases and J 0 bases; nucleotides not matched to a gene: 9. CDR1 and CDR2 (germline): SGHRS, YFSETQ. The DNA for the CDR3 is TGCGCCAGCCGAACTTCGACAGGGACTAACTATGGCTACACCTTC. It yields the protein CASRTSTGTNYGYTF.

J is TRBJ1-2 and V is TRBV5-1; D not resolved. Trimming shortened V by 1 base and J by 0 bases, and 4 bases separated the two germline ends. This CDR3 has 13 residues. The germline CDR1 and CDR2 sequences are SGHRS and YFSETQ. Here the CDR3 DNA reads TGCGCCAGCAGCTTGCAGTCTAACTATGGCTACACCTTC. Translation gives CASSLQSNYGYTF.

V usage is TRBV20-1 and J usage is TRBJ1-2, with TRBD1 as a possible D gene (5 bases). There are 12 residues in the CDR3. Germline V gene sequence: CDR1 DFQATT, CDR2 SNEGSKA (reference sequence). V lost 7 bases and J 2 bases, leaving 11 bases between the germline ends. Written as DNA, the CDR3 is TGCAGTGGGGGCGGGGGAAACTATGGCTACACCTTC. It translates to CSGGGGNYGYTF.

V and J are TRBV5-1 and TRBJ2-5; 10 bases match TRBD2. V shed 0 bases and J 7 bases; nucleotides not matched to a gene: 6. This CDR3 region has 15 residues. Looked up from germline, CDR1 is SGHRS and CDR2 is YFSETQ. CDR3: CASSLERGGLGTQYF. CDR3 DNA: TGCGCCAGCAGCTTGGAGCGGGGGGGCCTAGGGACCCAGTACTTC. Combining the CDR3 with reference TRBV5-1 and TRBJ2-5 gives the whole variable domain KAGVTQTPRYLIKTRGQQVTLSCSPISGHRSVSWYQQTPGQGLQFLFEYFSETQRNKGNFPGRFSGRQFSNSRSEMNVSTLELGDSALYLCASSLERGGLGTQYFGPGTRLLVL.

The chain links TRBV7-8 to TRBJ2-3, with 7 bases matching TRBD1. V trimming: 5 bases; J trimming: 7 bases; junction bases outside the gene matches: 6. CDR1 is SGHVS, CDR2 FQNEAQ, per germline. The CDR3 loop spans 13 amino acids. The CDR3 nucleotides are TGTGCCAGCAGCCCAGACAGGGTCTATACGCAGTATTTT. It encodes CASSPDRVYTQYF.